This T cell receptor beta chain is drawn from a study of shared clonotypes between healthy human individuals (dated by TCRdb to 2018 to 2021). Regarding the study in general: Three men and a couple of women, aged 18 to 49 years, made up the cohort. For each donor, CD4 naive and CD4 memory were each run on three plates, CD8 naive on two plates, and CD8 memory on one plate. To increase sequencing depth and limit assay-specific biases, TCR repertoire library preparation and sequencing were carried out by different laboratories using diverse techniques. Leukapheresis yielded between about 0.85 and 10 billion PBMCs per donor. Blood TCR repertoires of five healthy adults were deeply sequenced to estimate repertoire size and the extent of clonotype sharing between individuals.

TCR CDR3 regions were amplified from genomic DNA by multiplex PCR using the deep immunoSEQ assay. For each cell subset, the extracted genomic DNA was distributed evenly across all wells of several immunoSEQ 96-well plates, and each plate served as one replicate. For sorted subsets, 200 to 250 ng of genomic DNA, equivalent to 30,000 or so T cell genomes, went into each replicate PCR. Purified libraries were quantified with a Qubit 3.0 fluorometer, sized on a Bioanalyzer 2100, and re-quantified with the KAPA Library Quantification kit. Every immunoSEQ 96-well plate was sequenced on a separate single-read 150-cycle Illumina NextSeq 550 flow cell. Under the source paper's analysis protocol: Because only junctional sequences without quality scores were contained in the immunoSEQ output, filtering matching that applied to full-length reads could not be performed. To assign V/J genes and CDR3, sequences were annotated against IMGT germline references using PyIR, a Python wrapper for IgBLAST v1.9. Reads with weak V/J assignments (E-value above 1e-6), missing CDR3, stop codons, out-of-frame junctions, or ambiguous translated residues were removed. V3J clonotypes were defined as sequences sharing the same inferred V gene, J gene, and CDR3 amino acid sequence. Percentage overlap between repertoires was calculated by dividing the number of shared unique clonotypes by the size of the smaller repertoire. Repertoire richness was assessed with RTK rarefaction, the Chao1 estimator, and Recon v2.1 estimates of unobserved clonotypes. Generation probabilities were computed with OLGA for all TCRbeta clonotypes obtained by the gDNA method from a handful of donors. As stored in TCRdb, this immuneACCESS dataset retains in-frame rearrangements with V and J assigned. A fraction of the clones does not appear; measured against another copy, unresolved V genes explain less than half of the discrepancy, and the remainder lacks a known reason. V, J and clone size were drawn from that table, and D and trimming were deduced from the DNA. The sample yields about 1,900,000 clones; about 95% were counted once. Roughly 1.2% of the sample lies in the top ten.

CD8 naive samples were obtained by positive selection for CCR7 among CD45RO-negative cells, yielding a CD45RA+CCR7+ population from which TemRA cells were excluded. The donors were healthy, HIV-negative adults who had no recently reported acute infections or vaccinations. Only Caucasian adults living in Nashville, Tennessee, USA were represented among the donors. Blood was collected by leukapheresis, and PBMCs were isolated by Ficoll-Histopaque density gradient centrifugation and then cryopreserved in liquid nitrogen vapor phase. Analytical flow cytometry was used to check the purity and quantity of each magnetically sorted T cell population. From each sorted fraction, genomic DNA was isolated and quantified by UV absorbance on a Nanodrop 2000c. A word on this clone: Its antigen is not yet known. Nothing much larger sits one base from this clone, and base qualities are not available.

From the cysteine up to the phenylalanine, the CDR3 has a length of 13 residues. Only the CDR3 DNA is retained, 39 bases long and in frame from the first base. V is shortened by 1 base, J by 8 bases, and the region joining them spans 9 bases. The germline V gene (reference sequence) provides CDR1 LNHNV and CDR2 YYDKDF. The paper as a whole reports these results and caveats: Compared with non-shared clonotypes, clonotypes shared by all four sorted-subset donors had higher generation probabilities. Only blood was sampled, and tissue TCR repertoires likely differ from those in blood. Incomplete sequencing was indicated by rarefaction of sorted-subset datasets, despite the large sequencing depth. Pairwise subsampling led to the expectation that sequencing depth would affect the degree of clonotype sharing among donors. Across four donors, 5% to 6% of naive CD4, around 3.3% of naive CD8, under 2.5% of memory CD4, and around 0.4% of memory CD8 clonotypes were shared. Larger estimated clonotype richness was generally found for naive subsets than for memory subsets. Because the study included a small number of donors, the genetic and exposure-history diversity represented was limited.

The sequencing input was naive CD8+ T cells sorted from blood. In the paper's terms, the cell subset or site label means: CD45RA+CCR7+. This clonotype was sampled from a man younger than 30 in good health. This sequence uses TRBV15 and TRBJ2-1, with no confidently assigned D gene. The DNA is as follows: TGTGCCACCAGCAGAGGGGGTAACGATGAGCAGTTCTTC. It codes for CATSRGGNDEQFF.